These 31 T cell receptor beta chains came from one sample sequenced in a study of shared clonotypes between healthy human individuals. Using immunoSEQ multiplex PCR, the repertoire was profiled, and TCRdb retains in-frame clones only, with some absent. The sample shows some 2,400,000 clones, approximately 96% of them seen only once. Sequences were obtained from naive CD4+ T cells sorted from blood. Regarding subset: CD45RA+ positively selected. These receptors all come from a man between 18 and 35 years old in good health.

V usage is TRBV28 and J usage is TRBJ2-7; 9 bases are a match to TRBD2. The CDR3 runs 16 residues. Germline loops: CDR1 MDHEN, CDR2 SYDVKM. Germline trimming cut 5 bases from V and 2 bases from J; bases unmatched to any gene: 10. The DNA of the CDR3 is TGTGCCAGCAGTCAAACTGCTAGCGGGGTAGCCTACGAGCAGTACTTC. Protein sequence: CASSQTASGVAYEQYF.

The chain joins TRBV19 to TRBJ2-7; no clear D gene. Germline assignment: CDR1 LNHDA and CDR2 SQIVND (reference sequence). The CDR3 length is 14 residues. With 1 base removed from V and 0 bases from J, the gap between germline ends came to 7 bases. The CDR3 DNA reads TGTGCCAGTAGTATAGCGACGGACTCCTACGAGCAGTACTTC. Translating it yields CASSIATDSYEQYF.

The V call is TRBV18, the J call TRBJ1-5; TRBD1 agrees at 7 bases. J lost 0 bases, V lost 3 bases, and 5 bases had no gene match. CDR1 is KGHSH, CDR2 LQKENI, per germline. This CDR3 is built from 16 residues. CDR3 region: CASSPGTADSNQPQHF. CDR3 DNA: TGTGCCAGCTCACCTGGGACAGCCGATAGCAATCAGCCCCAGCATTTT.

This chain links TRBV7-6 with TRBJ1-4; 7 bases are a match to TRBD1. CDR3 size: 15 residues. V gave up 5 bases and J gave up 4 bases; unmatched junction bases: 7. Germline V lookup: CDR1 SGHVS, CDR2 FNYEAQ. The CDR3 DNA follows: TGTGCCAGCAGCCCGGGGACAGATTATAATGAAAAACTGTTTTTT. Translated: CASSPGTDYNEKLFF.

The chain employs TRBV2 and TRBJ2-4; TRBD2 aligns across 11 bases. V lost 4 bases to trimming and J lost 0 bases; unmatched junction nucleotides: 5. This CDR3 has 17 residues. The germline gives CDR1 SNHLY, CDR2 FYNNEI. The CDR3 here is CASSGLAGTLAKNIQYF. CDR3 DNA: TGTGCCAGCAGTGGACTAGCGGGGACCCTAGCCAAAAACATTCAGTACTTC.

The rearrangement links TRBV5-1 to TRBJ2-1; no firm D call. CDR3 length: 15 amino acids. Trimming removed 2 bases at V and 1 base at J, with 10 bases between. Germline assignment: CDR1 SGHRS and CDR2 YFSETQ. This chain's CDR3 is CASSFKAPSYNEQFF. In nucleotides, the CDR3 is TGCGCCAGCAGCTTTAAAGCGCCGTCCTACAATGAGCAGTTCTTC.

The chain links TRBV7-9 to TRBJ1-2; no clear D gene. Between the trimmed V and J ends, which lost 4 bases and 4 bases, there was a span of 7 bases. The CDR3 has 12 amino acids. In germline, CDR1 is SEHNR, CDR2 FQNEAQ (reference sequence). The CDR3 loop is CASSSQTYGYTF. The CDR3 coding sequence is TGTGCCAGCAGCTCCCAGACCTATGGCTACACCTTC.

V usage is TRBV20-1 and J usage is TRBJ2-7, with unresolved D. CDR1 and CDR2 from the germline V gene are DFQATT and SNEGSKA (reference sequence). The length of the CDR3 is 11 residues. V shed 3 bases and J shed 3 bases, with 6 bases lying between them. CDR3 region: CSASLVYEQYF. CDR3 DNA sequence: TGCAGTGCTAGCTTGGTCTACGAGCAGTACTTC.

In this sample, this clone turned up once. The rearrangement joins TRBV28 to TRBJ1-1; D is possibly TRBD1 (5 bases). In germline, CDR1 is MDHEN, CDR2 SYDVKM. The germline V and J ends were trimmed by 8 bases and 2 bases, with 21 bases remaining between them. The length of the CDR3 is 16 residues. In DNA form, the CDR3 reads TGTGCCAGCCCACCGGCAGGGAAAGTGGTTAACACTGAAGCTTTCTTT. It specifies CASPPAGKVVNTEAFF. The full variable domain, rest sourced from reference TRBV28 and TRBJ1-1, is DVKVTQSSRYLVKRTGEKVFLECVQDMDHENMFWYRQDPGLGLRLIYFSYDVKMKEKGDIPEGYSVSREKKERFSLILESASTNQTSMYLCASPPAGKVVNTEAFFGQGTRLTVV.

The chain links TRBV10-1 to TRBJ1-2, with TRBD1 matching 9 bases. The germline CDR1 and CDR2 sequences are WNHNN and SYGVQD (reference sequence). The CDR3 runs to 14 residues. After removal of 5 bases from V and 7 bases from J, the junction contained 8 bases not matched to a gene. The DNA of the CDR3 is TGCGCCAGCAGTCCGGGACAGGGATCGAGTGGCTACACCTTC. Protein: CASSPGQGSSGYTF.

The V and J genes are TRBV6-4 and TRBJ1-1, with D perhaps TRBD1 (5 bases). Germline values: CDR1 MRHNA, CDR2 SNTAGT. CDR3 length equals 19 residues. V was pared by 6 bases and J by 0 bases, with 26 bases between. The CDR3 region has the DNA TGTGCCAGCAGCTATGAATCGGGCAGGGTTTCCCCTATGAACACTGAAGCTTTCTTT. As protein: CASSYESGRVSPMNTEAFF.

V usage is TRBV27 and J usage is TRBJ1-2; TRBD1 might be the D (6 bases). The CDR3 spans 13 residues. Deletions cut 5 bases from V and 8 bases from J, with 15 bases between. Germline V gene lookup returns CDR1 MNHEY and CDR2 SMNVEV (reference sequence). The CDR3 DNA is TGTGCCAGCAGTCACGGAGGGGGGGCCGGCTACACCTTC. This translates into CASSHGGGAGYTF.

The CDR3 is CASSRGGNSGNTIYF. In nucleotides, the CDR3 is TGTGCCAGCAGTCGAGGAGGGAACTCTGGAAACACCATATATTTT. V and J are TRBV6-5 and TRBJ1-3; no definite D call. CDR3 length: 15 amino acids. Deletions cut 5 bases from V and 0 bases from J, with 11 bases between. Germline V lookup: CDR1 MNHEY, CDR2 SVGAGI.

The V and J genes are TRBV28 and TRBJ1-3, with D possibly matching TRBD1 (5 bases). The CDR3 totals 16 residues. V was shortened by 2 bases and J by 0 bases, with 11 bases between the two germline ends. Looked up from germline, CDR1 is MDHEN and CDR2 is SYDVKM. This CDR3 reads CASSLQGAISGNTIYF. Here the CDR3 DNA reads TGTGCCAGCAGTTTACAGGGAGCGATCTCTGGAAACACCATATATTTT.

The chain employs TRBV7-2 and TRBJ1-5, with D possibly being TRBD1 (5 bases). CDR1 and CDR2 from the germline V gene are SGHTA and FQGNSA. The CDR3 covers 14 residues. Deletions cut 5 bases from V and 3 bases from J, with 11 bases between. The CDR3 region is CASSTGHLNQPQHF. DNA for the CDR3: TGTGCCAGCAGCACAGGACACCTCAATCAGCCCCAGCATTTT.

The chain links TRBV23-1 to TRBJ1-2, with 9 nucleotides matching TRBD1. TRBV23-1 is treated as an ORF (open reading frame) with a function not yet certain. CDR3 size: 18 residues. V lost 4 bases and J lost 3; bases outside the gene matches: 15. This CDR3 is CASSLGRTGGHGYYGYTF. CDR3 in DNA: TGCGCCAGCAGTCTAGGAAGAACAGGGGGCCATGGGTACTATGGCTACACCTTC.

This sequence joins TRBV25-1 and TRBJ1-6; perhaps TRBD1 as D (6 bases). This CDR3 has 17 residues. The V end was cut by 0 bases, the J end by 2 bases, with 11 bases between. The germline CDR1 and CDR2 sequences are MGHDK and SYGVNS. CDR3 loop: CASSEYIGGAYNSPLHF. The CDR3, as DNA: TGTGCCAGCAGTGAATATATCGGGGGCGCCTATAATTCACCCCTCCACTTT.

V is TRBV2 and J is TRBJ2-3, with D perhaps TRBD2 (6 bases). Trimming shortened V by 7 bases and J by 0 bases, and 17 bases separated the two germline ends. Germline V gene data show CDR1 as SNHLY and CDR2 as FYNNEI. The CDR3 extends over 16 amino acids. CDR3 sequence reads: CASMRGPGVSTDTQYF. The CDR3 nucleotides read TGTGCCAGCATGAGGGGCCCGGGGGTTAGCACAGATACGCAGTATTTT.

This chain uses TRBV6-1 with TRBJ1-2; TRBD1 might be the D (6 bases). The CDR3 extends over 17 amino acids. Per germline, CDR1 MNHNS and CDR2 SASEGT. Trimming removed 3 bases at V and 1 base at J, with 18 bases between. CDR3 residues: CASSDIGGMGGNYGYTF. The CDR3 bases are TGTGCCAGCAGTGACATAGGGGGTATGGGCGGTAACTATGGCTACACCTTC.

The V gene is TRBV6-5, the J gene TRBJ1-4; D perhaps matches TRBD1 (5 bases). CDR1 is MNHEY and CDR2 is SVGAGI in the germline V gene. V lost 3 bases and J 7 bases, leaving 15 bases between the germline ends. The CDR3 sequence is 15 residues long. In DNA, the CDR3 is TGTGCCAGCAGTTATTGGCAGGGCTCGGGTGAAAAACTGTTTTTT. This encodes CASSYWQGSGEKLFF.

In this sample, this clone turned up once. V is TRBV29-1 and J is TRBJ2-1; the D call may be TRBD1 or TRBD2 (5 bases each). Germline assignment: CDR1 SQVTM and CDR2 ANQGSEA. V was trimmed by 7 bases and J by 9 bases, leaving 19 bases between them. The CDR3 is made up of 13 amino acids. The CDR3 region has the DNA TGCAGCGCATTGGACGGGGCACAATTTGAGCAGTTCTTC. Translating gives CSALDGAQFEQFF.

In nucleotides, the CDR3 is TGTGCCAGCTCACGAGGGACTACCGGAGACACCTACAATGAGCAGTTCTTC. This gives the protein CASSRGTTGDTYNEQFF. The chain joins TRBV18 to TRBJ2-1; 7 bases fit TRBD2. With 4 bases clipped from V and 2 bases from J, the junction kept 11 bases outside the gene matches. Per germline, CDR1 KGHSH and CDR2 LQKENI. There are 17 residues in the CDR3.

The V call is TRBV7-2, the J call TRBJ2-7, with TRBD2 matching 8 bases. Per germline, CDR1 SGHTA and CDR2 FQGNSA. The CDR3 contains 15 residues. Germline trimming cut 1 base from V and 3 bases from J; bases unmatched to any gene: 5. The CDR3 DNA reads as TGTGCCAGCAGCTTAGACCGAGCGGGAGTCTACGAGCAGTACTTC. Protein: CASSLDRAGVYEQYF.

V gene TRBV10-3 combines with J gene TRBJ1-5, with TRBD1 as a possible D gene (5 bases). In germline, CDR1 is ENHRY, CDR2 SYGVKD. V was cut by 3 bases and J by 4 bases, with 13 bases left in between. This CDR3 is built from 15 residues. Written as DNA, the CDR3 is TGTGCCATCAGTGAAGACAGTCTGGATAATCAGCCCCAGCATTTT. Amino acids: CAISEDSLDNQPQHF.

The chain has TRBV15 and TRBJ2-7, with 8 positions matching TRBD2. V shed 1 base, J shed 2 bases, and the junction held 4 bases outside the gene matches. Germline V gene lookup returns CDR1 LNHNV and CDR2 YYDKDF (reference sequence). This CDR3 is built from 15 residues. CDR3 in amino acids: CATSRAAGGTYEQYF. CDR3 nucleotides: TGTGCCACCAGCAGAGCGGCGGGAGGTACCTACGAGCAGTACTTC.

Concerning this clone itself: Other nucleotide sequences from this sample produce the same CDR3. The chain is built from TRBV5-1 and TRBJ2-7, with a possible D match to TRBD2 (5 bases). Deletions cut 1 base from V and 4 bases from J, with 9 bases between. This CDR3 comprises 13 residues. Per the germline V gene, CDR1 is SGHRS and CDR2 is YFSETQ. The CDR3 is CASSLSEGYEQYF. CDR3 DNA sequence: TGCGCCAGCAGCTTGTCCGAGGGTTACGAGCAGTACTTC.

This chain joins TRBV5-1 and TRBJ1-4, with 7 bases that match TRBD1. With 3 bases clipped from V and 0 bases from J, the junction kept 5 bases outside the gene matches. The CDR3 has 16 amino acids. The germline gives CDR1 SGHRS, CDR2 YFSETQ. CDR3 nucleotides: TGCGCCAGCAGCTCGGGACAGATTGCAACTAATGAAAAACTGTTTTTT. Amino acid sequence: CASSSGQIATNEKLFF. Variable domain in full (rest from reference TRBV5-1 and TRBJ1-4): KAGVTQTPRYLIKTRGQQVTLSCSPISGHRSVSWYQQTPGQGLQFLFEYFSETQRNKGNFPGRFSGRQFSNSRSEMNVSTLELGDSALYLCASSSGQIATNEKLFFGSGTQLSVL.

The chain carries TRBV11-2 and TRBJ2-2, with a weak D call TRBD1 (6 bases). This CDR3 spans 15 amino acids. Germline assignment: CDR1 SGHAT and CDR2 FQNNGV. The ends were cut back, 5 bases at V and 5 bases at J, with 15 bases in the middle. The CDR3 loop is CASSGRQASTGELFF. As DNA, the CDR3 is TGTGCCAGCAGCGGCCGACAGGCCTCGACCGGGGAGCTGTTTTTT.

The chain joins TRBV6-5 to TRBJ2-2; 7 bases are shared with TRBD1. CDR3 size: 15 residues. Per germline, CDR1 MNHEY and CDR2 SVGAGI. Trimming cost V 6 bases and J 2 bases; bases outside gene matches: 6. CDR3 nucleotides: TGTGCCAGCAGACCCGGGACAGTTAACACCGGGGAGCTGTTTTTT. Amino acid sequence: CASRPGTVNTGELFF.

This clone was seen a single time. This chain joins TRBV29-1 and TRBJ1-3, with D possibly TRBD1 on 6 matching bases. This CDR3 is built from 14 residues. Trimming left V 6 bases short and J 0 bases short, with 12 bases between. Germline CDR1 reads SQVTM; CDR2 reads ANQGSEA. CDR3 bases: TGCAGCGTGGAGGACAGCCTCTCTGGAAACACCATATATTTT. This gives the protein CSVEDSLSGNTIYF.

V is TRBV15 and J is TRBJ1-2; no clear D. With 0 bases removed from V and 12 bases from J, the gap between germline ends came to 14 bases. CDR1 is LNHNV, CDR2 YYDKDF, per germline (reference sequence). This CDR3 contains 13 residues. The CDR3 loop reads CATSRDLGPLNTF. The CDR3 DNA is TGTGCCACCAGCAGAGATCTCGGGCCATTAAACACCTTC. The full variable domain, completed using reference TRBV15 and TRBJ1-2, is DAMVIQNPRYQVTQFGKPVTLSCSQTLNHNVMYWYQQKSSQAPKLLFHYYDKDFNNEADTPDNFQSRRPNTSFCFLDIRSPGLGDTAMYLCATSRDLGPLNTFGSGTRLTVV.